These T cell receptor beta chains were read from a single sample in a study of cytomegalovirus exposure and HLA in healthy donors. Method: immunoSEQ multiplex PCR; TCRdb's copy keeps in-frame clones and lacks some. The sample carries 90,000 to 130,000 clones, 55% to 70% recorded once. Sequencing used PBMCs. These receptors originate from a woman aged 25 to 39 in good health and CMV-seronegative. Both conserved end residues are trimmed from each CDR3.

v_gene: TRBV11-2; j_gene: TRBJ2-7; CDR3aa: ASSAGRYEQY
v_gene: TRBV28; j_gene: TRBJ2-7; CDR3aa: ASSSPGLAGPRFEQY
v_gene: TRBV20-1; j_gene: TRBJ2-7; CDR3aa: SATGQSEQY
v_gene: TRBV27; j_gene: TRBJ1-2; CDR3aa: ASSWGREVSYGYT
v_gene: TRBV29-1; j_gene: TRBJ2-7; CDR3aa: SVEAGSYEQY
v_gene: TRBV11-3; j_gene: TRBJ2-1; CDR3aa: ASSLETTGSYNEQF
v_gene: TRBV4-1; j_gene: TRBJ1-1; CDR3aa: ASSQDDRNTEAF
v_gene: TRBV29-1; j_gene: TRBJ2-7; CDR3aa: SVVVRESYEQY
v_gene: TRBV19; j_gene: TRBJ2-2; CDR3aa: ASSILSLRTGEGDTGELF
v_gene: TRBV9; j_gene: TRBJ2-5; CDR3aa: ASSVGASGSWETQY
v_gene: TRBV6-6; j_gene: TRBJ1-4; CDR3aa: ASRPYRGLYEKLF
v_gene: TRBV11-2; j_gene: TRBJ2-3; CDR3aa: ASSLVQGTDTQY
v_gene: TRBV5-1; j_gene: TRBJ2-3; CDR3aa: ASSFTGQSTDTQY
v_gene: TRBV4-1; j_gene: TRBJ1-2; CDR3aa: ASSHPSGGDYGYT
v_gene: TRBV15; j_gene: TRBJ2-5; CDR3aa: ATSRDKGWEKTQY
v_gene: TRBV7-9; j_gene: TRBJ2-7; CDR3aa: ASSLREPSYEQY
v_gene: TRBV4-2; j_gene: TRBJ2-7; CDR3aa: ASSQGGASGEQY
v_gene: TRBV19; j_gene: TRBJ1-6; CDR3aa: ATRPGGRYSPLH
v_gene: TRBV11-3; j_gene: TRBJ2-6; CDR3aa: ARAGLAYSGANVLT
v_gene: TRBV14; j_gene: TRBJ2-7; CDR3aa: ASSQGGTGTAITRRY
v_gene: TRBV11-2; j_gene: TRBJ2-3; CDR3aa: ASSLVLAGAADTQY
v_gene: TRBV30; j_gene: TRBJ2-5; CDR3aa: AWKSRAGSVRETQY
v_gene: TRBV6-4; j_gene: TRBJ2-5; CDR3aa: ASSGDTGTGGETQY
v_gene: TRBV10-3; j_gene: TRBJ1-3; CDR3aa: AISESILSGGPSGNTIY
v_gene: TRBV2; j_gene: TRBJ2-7; CDR3aa: ASSNGQSYEQY
v_gene: TRBV6-1; j_gene: TRBJ1-2; CDR3aa: ASSEAAGAVGGYT
v_gene: TRBV19; j_gene: TRBJ1-3; CDR3aa: ASRTWTDRSSGNTIY
v_gene: TRBV7-8; j_gene: TRBJ1-2; CDR3aa: ASSLGQGSGGYT
v_gene: TRBV6-6; j_gene: TRBJ1-1; CDR3aa: ASSGRQGNTEAF
v_gene: TRBV9; j_gene: TRBJ2-1; CDR3aa: ASTVGRDYNEQF
v_gene: TRBV4-2; j_gene: NA; CDR3aa: ASSQPDRDYEQY